Below, 27 T cell receptor beta chains from the same sample are listed, as sequenced in a study of siplizumab effects on memory and regulatory T cells. The table came from immunoSEQ multiplex PCR; TCRdb's copy has only in-frame clones and leaves some out. The repertoire includes about 120,000 clones, roughly 89% of them detected once, and under 1.5% sits in the top ten. The sample was CD4+ T cells sorted from blood. The receptors were sampled from a human donor in good health.

The chain carries TRBV5-1 and TRBJ1-6; 9 bases are shared with TRBD1. The CDR3 length is 15 residues. Germline CDR1 SGHRS, CDR2 YFSETQ. Trimming took 0 bases from V and 9 from J; bases not matched to a gene: 4. The CDR3 DNA sequence: TGCGCCAGCAGCTTGGAAGACAGGGGGGGTTCACCCCTCCACTTT. Protein: CASSLEDRGGSPLHF.

The rearrangement joins TRBV19 to TRBJ1-5; unclear D gene. Trimming took off 5 bases at V and 7 bases at J, with 15 bases between the two ends. CDR1 is LNHDA and CDR2 is SQIVND in the germline V gene (reference sequence). This CDR3 has 14 amino acids. The CDR3 here is CASSAGSSSQPQHF. Here the CDR3 DNA reads TGTGCCAGTAGTGCTGGGAGCAGCTCACAGCCCCAGCATTTT.

The chain is built from TRBV9 and TRBJ1-1; no definite D call. CDR3 length equals 15 residues. CDR1 and CDR2 (germline): SGDLS, YYNGEE. Deletions cut 4 bases from V and 1 base from J, with 14 bases between. The CDR3 DNA reads as TGTGCCAGCAGCCCACGGGCGATCCAGAACACTGAAGCTTTCTTT. Translated: CASSPRAIQNTEAFF.

The chain recombines TRBV11-2 with TRBJ2-3; possible D gene TRBD2, 6 bases. Trimming cost V 1 base and J 0 bases, with 8 bases left between them. Germline lookup yields CDR1 SGHAT and CDR2 FQNNGV. The CDR3 extends over 15 amino acids. The CDR3 is CASSLGGGSTDTQYF. The CDR3 bases are TGTGCCAGCAGCTTAGGTGGGGGGAGCACAGATACGCAGTATTTT.

The V gene is TRBV6-6, the J gene TRBJ2-7; D unresolved. V lost 8 bases and J 3 bases, leaving 14 bases between the germline ends. Looked up from germline, CDR1 is MNHNY and CDR2 is SVGAGI (reference sequence). The CDR3 covers 13 residues. The CDR3 nucleotides are TGTGCCAGCCACGCCGGGCTCGTCTACGAGCAGTACTTC. Protein product: CASHAGLVYEQYF.

The chain has TRBV19 and TRBJ2-3, with TRBD1 matching 8 bases. CDR1 is LNHDA, CDR2 SQIVND, per germline (reference sequence). V shed 1 base, J shed 1 base, and the junction held 4 bases outside the gene matches. The CDR3 totals 16 residues. CDR3 sequence reads: CASSIGPGQGTDTQYF. CDR3 coding DNA: TGTGCCAGTAGTATAGGACCGGGACAGGGCACAGATACGCAGTATTTT.

This clone appeared once. V usage is TRBV5-5 and J usage is TRBJ1-1; perhaps TRBD1 as D (6 bases). Per germline, CDR1 SGHKS and CDR2 YYEKEE (reference sequence). The CDR3 is 17 amino acids. The V gene lost 2 bases and the J gene lost 0 bases, with 17 bases spanning the gap. In nucleotides, the CDR3 is TGTGCCAGCAGCTTTTCATCAGGGGCGAGGATGAACACTGAAGCTTTCTTT. It codes for CASSFSSGARMNTEAFF.

The chain links TRBV29-1 to TRBJ2-5; maybe TRBD1 (5 bases). The germline V gene has CDR1 SQVTM and CDR2 ANQGSEA. The CDR3 sequence is 14 residues long. Trimming left V 4 bases short and J 1 base short, with 13 bases between. The CDR3 is CSVGSQGSQETQYF. The CDR3 DNA reads TGCAGCGTTGGCTCTCAGGGATCCCAAGAGACCCAGTACTTC.

The chain has TRBV30 and TRBJ2-7; D remains ambiguous. CDR1 is GTSNPN and CDR2 is SVGIG in the germline V gene (reference sequence). CDR3 length: 14 residues. This CDR3 is CAVNGLGFSYEQYF. CDR3 coding DNA: TGTGCTGTAAACGGGCTCGGTTTCTCCTACGAGCAGTACTTC.

The CDR3 bases are TGTGCCAGCAGCCAAGACGACCGAGCCGGGGAGCTGTTTTTT. This translates into CASSQDDRAGELFF. This chain uses TRBV4-2 with TRBJ2-2; D is uncertain. The CDR3 consists of 14 residues. V was trimmed by 0 bases and J by 6 bases, leaving 8 bases between them. Germline V gives CDR1 LGHNA, CDR2 YNFKEQ.

The rearrangement links TRBV12-5 to TRBJ1-1, with D maybe TRBD1 (5 bases). CDR1 LGHNT and CDR2 FRNRAP come from the germline V gene. The CDR3 contains 14 residues. V lost 2 bases and J 8 bases, leaving 15 bases between the germline ends. In nucleotides, the CDR3 is TGTGCTAGTGGTTTGTCTCCGGGGGAGAAAGAAGCTTTCTTT. Translating it yields CASGLSPGEKEAFF.

V is TRBV11-2 and J is TRBJ2-7; 13 nucleotides match TRBD2. The V segment lost 3 bases and the J segment 7 bases; nucleotides outside the gene matches: 6. The CDR3 covers 15 residues. The V gene's germline CDR1 is SGHAT and CDR2 FQNNGV. CDR3 coding DNA: TGTGCCAGCAGCTTTCCGGGACTAGCGGGACTAGAGCAGTACTTC. It codes for CASSFPGLAGLEQYF.

This chain's CDR3 is CASSEMDTQYF. The CDR3, as DNA: TGTGCCAGCAGTGAAATGGATACGCAGTATTTT. The gene calls are TRBV2 and TRBJ2-3; no definite D call. The CDR3 is made up of 11 amino acids. Trimming shortened V by 2 bases and J by 6 bases, and 3 bases separated the two germline ends. The germline V gene encodes CDR1 SNHLY and CDR2 FYNNEI. The whole variable domain, filled in from reference TRBV2 and TRBJ2-3, reads EPEVTQTPSHQVTQMGQEVILRCVPISNHLYFYWYRQILGQKVEFLVSFYNNEISEKSEIFDDQFSVERPDGSNFTLKIRSTKLEDSAMYFCASSEMDTQYFGPGTRLTVL.

The chain joins TRBV6-6 to TRBJ1-2, with 8 bases aligning to TRBD1. The V segment lost 5 bases and the J segment 3 bases; nucleotides outside the gene matches: 2. Germline loops: CDR1 MNHNY, CDR2 SVGAGI (reference sequence). The CDR3 loop spans 13 amino acids. CDR3 protein: CASSPTGDYGYTF. The DNA for the CDR3 is TGTGCCAGCAGTCCGACAGGGGACTATGGCTACACCTTC.

The gene calls are TRBV6-5 and TRBJ1-5, with D unclear. Between the trimmed V and J ends, which lost 2 bases and 5 bases, there was a span of 4 bases. From germline, CDR1 is MNHEY and CDR2 SVGAGI. CDR3 length: 12 amino acids. CDR3 residues: CASSYGDQPQHF. CDR3 DNA sequence: TGTGCCAGCAGTTACGGGGATCAGCCCCAGCATTTT.

The chain recombines TRBV10-3 with TRBJ2-7; D is perhaps TRBD1 (6 bases). Looked up from germline, CDR1 is ENHRY and CDR2 is SYGVKD. The V end was cut by 6 bases, the J end by 3 bases, with 18 bases between. The CDR3 has 15 amino acids. CDR3 sequence: CAISAGQMAGYEQYF. For the CDR3, the DNA is TGTGCCATCAGCGCCGGACAGATGGCAGGCTACGAGCAGTACTTC.

V is TRBV18 and J is TRBJ2-1; 11 bases line up with TRBD2. V lost 1 base and J lost 2; bases outside the gene matches: 1. The CDR3 has 16 residues. CDR1 KGHSH and CDR2 LQKENI come from the germline V gene. The CDR3 spells CASSPQTSGAYNEQFF. The CDR3 coding sequence is TGTGCCAGCTCACCACAGACTAGCGGGGCCTACAATGAGCAGTTCTTC.

CDR3 region: CASSRGTSGNTGELFF. The DNA of the CDR3 is TGTGCCAGCAGCCGCGGGACTAGCGGGAACACCGGGGAGCTGTTTTTT. This chain links TRBV11-3 with TRBJ2-2; 11 positions agree with TRBD2. CDR3 length: 16 residues. CDR1 is SGHNT, CDR2 YENEEA, per germline. With 5 bases clipped from V and 1 base from J, the junction kept 3 bases outside the gene matches.

The chain links TRBV5-1 to TRBJ2-2; D might be TRBD1 (5 bases). The germline V gene has CDR1 SGHRS and CDR2 YFSETQ. Deletions cut 6 bases from V and 0 bases from J, with 9 bases between. This CDR3 is built from 14 residues. The CDR3 region is CASKRTTNTGELFF. The DNA of the CDR3 is TGCGCCAGCAAAAGGACAACGAACACCGGGGAGCTGTTTTTT.

The chain links TRBV30 to TRBJ1-4, with a weak D call TRBD1 (5 bases). The CDR3 is 13 amino acids. The V end lost 2 bases, the J end lost 5 bases, and 9 bases lay between the germline ends. Germline V lookup: CDR1 GTSNPN, CDR2 SVGIG (reference sequence). The CDR3 nucleotides are TGTGCCTGGAGTTCCCAGGGAAATGAAAAACTGTTTTTT. This gives the protein CAWSSQGNEKLFF.

The V and J genes are TRBV6-6 and TRBJ2-7, with D possibly being TRBD1 or TRBD2 (5 bases each). The CDR3 has 14 residues. CDR1 is MNHNY and CDR2 is SVGAGI in the germline V gene (reference sequence). V lost 5 bases to trimming and J lost 0 bases, with 11 bases between them. DNA of the CDR3: TGTGCCAGCAGTGGGGACGGGGCCTCCTACGAGCAGTACTTC. As protein: CASSGDGASYEQYF.

The chain links TRBV18 to TRBJ1-1, with a weak D call TRBD1 (5 bases). The CDR3 spans 14 residues. The V end lost 6 bases, the J end lost 1 base, and 12 bases lay between the germline ends. Germline loops: CDR1 KGHSH, CDR2 LQKENI. CDR3 sequence (DNA): TGTGCCAGCTCCCCCGGGGCCCCGAACACTGAAGCTTTCTTT. Protein: CASSPGAPNTEAFF.

DNA of the CDR3: TGCGCCAGCAGCTCCGGGACTAGCGAGGTGGGGGAGCAGTTCTTC. It codes for CASSSGTSEVGEQFF. This chain links TRBV5-1 with TRBJ2-1; 10 bases are a match to TRBD2. CDR1 is SGHRS, CDR2 YFSETQ, per germline. This CDR3 spans 15 amino acids. The trim removed 3 bases at V and 10 bases at J, leaving 10 bases unmatched.

The chain is built from TRBV5-1 and TRBJ2-4; no clear D. This CDR3 has 13 amino acids. CDR1 is SGHRS and CDR2 is YFSETQ in the germline V gene. Trimming removed 0 bases from V and 9 bases from J, with 10 bases in between. The CDR3 sequence is CASSLDSQSIQYF. The CDR3 DNA follows: TGCGCCAGCAGCTTGGACAGTCAGAGCATTCAGTACTTC.

This rearrangement joins TRBV2 to TRBJ2-2; D possibly corresponds to TRBD1 (6 bases). The CDR3 has 16 residues. Germline V lookup: CDR1 SNHLY, CDR2 FYNNEI. V lost 4 bases, J lost 4 bases, and 16 bases lay in between. CDR3 loop: CASSVPWGQGTGELFF. Here the CDR3 DNA reads TGTGCCAGCAGTGTACCCTGGGGGCAGGGCACCGGGGAGCTGTTTTTT.

The V and J genes are TRBV6-6 and TRBJ1-1; D remains unclear. The length of the CDR3 is 13 residues. CDR1 is MNHNY, CDR2 SVGAGI, per germline (reference sequence). With 0 bases removed from V and 3 bases from J, the gap between germline ends came to 5 bases. The DNA of the CDR3 is TGTGCCAGCAGTTACTCGGGGTACACTGAAGCTTTCTTT. Translated, it gives CASSYSGYTEAFF.

V usage is TRBV6-5 and J usage is TRBJ1-2; a possible D gene is TRBD1 (6 bases). Germline V lookup: CDR1 MNHEY, CDR2 SVGAGI. The CDR3 is 14 residues long. Trimming took 6 bases from V and 4 from J, leaving 15 bases between them. The chain's CDR3 is CASRSRQAFYGYTF. The CDR3, as DNA: TGTGCCAGCAGATCCAGACAGGCATTCTATGGCTACACCTTC.